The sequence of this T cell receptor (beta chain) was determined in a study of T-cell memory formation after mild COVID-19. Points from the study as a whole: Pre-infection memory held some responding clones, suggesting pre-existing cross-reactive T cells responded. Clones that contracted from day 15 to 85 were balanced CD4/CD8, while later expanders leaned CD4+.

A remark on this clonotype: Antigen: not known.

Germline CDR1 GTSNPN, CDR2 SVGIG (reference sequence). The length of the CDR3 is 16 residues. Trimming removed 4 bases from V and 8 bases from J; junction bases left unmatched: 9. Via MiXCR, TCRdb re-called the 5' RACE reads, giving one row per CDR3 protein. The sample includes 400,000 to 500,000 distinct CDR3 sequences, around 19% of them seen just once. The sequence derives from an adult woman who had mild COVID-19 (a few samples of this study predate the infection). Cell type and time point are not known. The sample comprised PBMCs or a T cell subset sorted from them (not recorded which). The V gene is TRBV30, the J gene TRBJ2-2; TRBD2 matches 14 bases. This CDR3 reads CAWNPWTSGRHGELFF. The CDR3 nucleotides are TGTGCCTGGAACCCCTGGACTAGCGGGAGGCATGGGGAGCTGTTTTTT.